The clone carrying this TCR beta chain showed up many times. The target antigen is unknown. This specimen belongs to a study of blood T cells in healthy people across ages. Combining a sample-barcoded 5' primer with a J-beta primer mix, a second PCR ran for roughly 7 to 12 cycles. TCRdb re-called the 5' RACE reads through MiXCR, storing one row per CDR3 protein. The table has approximately 810,000 distinct CDR3 sequences, around 28% seen once. Findings and limits, study-wide: A greater number of naive CD4+ cells and higher diversity distinguished long-lived donors from aged donors. Observed TCR beta diversity per million T cells went down as age went up. This fall followed a roughly linear course with age.

The TCR sequence derives from a woman aged 80 or older in good health. Specimen: blood.

The CDR3 DNA reads TGCAGTGCCACACTAGCGGGGGGGCGTCGATACAATGAGCAGTTCTTC. It codes for CSATLAGGRRYNEQFF. This chain uses TRBV20-1 with TRBJ2-1; 13 bases are shared with TRBD2. The V segment lost 6 bases and the J segment 4 bases; nucleotides outside the gene matches: 9. Germline CDR1 DFQATT, CDR2 SNEGSKA (reference sequence). CDR3 length: 16 residues.